This T cell receptor (beta chain) derives from a study of cytomegalovirus exposure and HLA in healthy donors. This clone was recorded once. Germline V gene lookup returns CDR1 ENHRY and CDR2 SYGVKD. The CDR3 runs to 14 residues. V trimming: 4 bases; J trimming: 9 bases; junction bases outside the gene matches: 1. The PCR was carried out with 60 Vbeta primers and 13 Jbeta primers. The repertoire was sequenced with immunoSEQ multiplex PCR; TCRdb's copy has only in-frame clones and lacks some. The sample shows roughly 130,000 clones, roughly 79% of them seen only once. The chain carries TRBV10-3 and TRBJ2-1, with TRBD2 identical over 15 bases. The sample taken for sequencing was PBMCs. The sequence was obtained from a woman between 50 and 59 years old in good health and CMV-seronegative. CDR3 DNA: TGTGCCATCAGTGGGGGACTAGCGGGAGGTGAGCAGTTCTTC. Its protein is CAISGGLAGGEQFF.